What follows are 3 T cell receptor beta chains derived from one specimen sequenced in a study of CD8 T cells in ankylosing spondylitis. Study outcomes and limitations: Several highly homologous variants made up a TCR beta motif, and this motif appeared characteristic of ankylosing spondylitis blood.

TCRdb ran MiXCR on the 5' RACE reads and lists one entry per CDR3 protein. The sample has a few hundred thousand distinct CDR3 sequences, roughly a sixth seen once. Antigens of these TCRs are unknown. Material: blood, either unsorted or a sorted T cell fraction (not recorded which). The origin of the receptors is a male donor with ankylosing spondylitis.

This clonotype was picked up a small number of times. The chain uses TRBV20-1 and TRBJ2-2; possible D gene TRBD2, 6 bases. Germline lookup yields CDR1 DFQATT and CDR2 SNEGSKA (reference sequence). The CDR3 totals 13 residues. V lost 3 bases to trimming and J lost 1 base, with 6 bases between them. CDR3 coding DNA: TGCAGTGCTAGCGGGAGGAACACCGGGGAGCTGTTTTTT. Its translation is CSASGRNTGELFF.

This clonotype was detected only a few times. The chain employs TRBV12-3 or TRBV12-4 and TRBJ2-5; 8 nucleotides match TRBD2. The J segment lost 2 bases and the V segment lost 5 bases, leaving 13 bases of the junction unmatched. The CDR3 contains 17 residues. The CDR3 DNA is TGTGCCAGCAGTCCCAGCGGAGCGGGGGCTCCTCAAGAGACCCAGTACTTC. Translation: CASSPSGAGAPQETQYF.

V and J are TRBV18 and TRBJ2-7; TRBD1 agrees at 7 bases. Germline-derived CDR1 and CDR2 are KGHSH and LQKENI. The V segment lost 2 bases and the J segment 6 bases; nucleotides outside the gene matches: 4. The CDR3 is made up of 13 amino acids. The CDR3 is CASSPGDRAEQYF. Written as DNA, the CDR3 is TGTGCCAGCTCACCAGGAGACAGGGCCGAGCAGTACTTC.